This TCR beta chain is from a study of cytomegalovirus exposure and HLA in healthy donors. About the research overall: The 120 million or so unique TCR beta sequences, from roughly 170 million T cells, were found by an earlier analysis. Study findings and constraints: Segments of the TCR beta V type were, in most cases, productive about 87% or about 30% of the time in an earlier analysis.

A word on this clone: As yet, its antigen is unknown.

PCR amplification relied on 60 Vbeta primers (plus 13 Jbeta primers). Clones were sequenced by immunoSEQ multiplex PCR, and TCRdb holds only the in-frame ones, with some missing. The table includes some 180,000 clones, roughly 85% detected once. Trimming shortened V by 3 bases and J by 8 bases, and 16 bases separated the two germline ends. Germline CDR1 reads SGHTA; CDR2 reads FQGNSA. This CDR3 comprises 14 residues. This chain uses TRBV7-2 with TRBJ1-2; D gene ambiguous. Sequencing was carried out using PBMCs. The TCR originated in a woman in her late teens or twenties in good health and CMV-seronegative. The CDR3 loop is CASSFPTIPIGYTF. CDR3 nucleotide sequence: TGTGCCAGCAGCTTCCCCACAATACCCATCGGCTACACCTTC.